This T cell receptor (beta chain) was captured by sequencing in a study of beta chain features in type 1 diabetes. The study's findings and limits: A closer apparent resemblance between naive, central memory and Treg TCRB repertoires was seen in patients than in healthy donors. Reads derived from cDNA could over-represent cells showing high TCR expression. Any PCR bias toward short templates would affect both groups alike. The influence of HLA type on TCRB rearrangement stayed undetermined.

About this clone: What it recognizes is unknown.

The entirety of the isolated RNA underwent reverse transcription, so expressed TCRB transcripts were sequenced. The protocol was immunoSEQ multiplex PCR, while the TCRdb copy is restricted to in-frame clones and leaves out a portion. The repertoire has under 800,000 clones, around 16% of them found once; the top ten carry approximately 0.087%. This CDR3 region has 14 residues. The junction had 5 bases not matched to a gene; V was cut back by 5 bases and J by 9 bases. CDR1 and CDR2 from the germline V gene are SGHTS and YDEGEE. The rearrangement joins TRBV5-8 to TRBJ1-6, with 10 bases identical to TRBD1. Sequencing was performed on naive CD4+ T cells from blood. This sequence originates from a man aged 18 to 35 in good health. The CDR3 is CASSYRDRGSPLHF. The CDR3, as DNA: TGTGCCAGCAGTTACCGGGACAGGGGTTCACCCCTCCACTTT.